A single sample gave rise to the 26 T cell receptor beta chains below, sequenced in a study of T and B cells in COVID-19 patients. BIOMED2 TRB-A/B primer pools were used in multiplex TRB PCR. TCRdb recomputed calls from the multiplex PCR reads with MiXCR, one row per CDR3 protein. The table has approximately 11,000 distinct CDR3 sequences, approximately 35% seen once; the top ten hold roughly a sixth. Blood genomic DNA input for TRB amplification was about 250-500 ng. The specimen sequenced was blood. Receptors were obtained from a human donor with active COVID-19.

This chain connects TRBV7-2 to TRBJ2-7; 10 positions agree with TRBD1. V lost 5 bases to trimming and J lost 3 bases; unmatched junction nucleotides: 4. Per germline, CDR1 SGHTA and CDR2 FQGNSA. This CDR3 has 14 residues. DNA for the CDR3: TGTGCCAGCAGCCACGGGGACAGGGGCTACGAGCAGTACTTC. Translating gives CASSHGDRGYEQYF.

The chain couples TRBV28 to TRBJ2-1, with D unresolved. Trimming pared 8 bases from V and 0 bases from J, leaving 14 bases between. The germline CDR1 and CDR2 sequences are MDHEN and SYDVKM. There are 15 residues in the CDR3. CDR3 in DNA: TGTGCCAGCGGACCCAGCGAAAGCTCCTACAATGAGCAGTTCTTC. It yields the protein CASGPSESSYNEQFF.

There are a few counts of this clonotype. This chain joins TRBV7-9 and TRBJ2-5; TRBD1 is a possible D gene (6 bases). The ends were cut back, 3 bases at V and 2 bases at J, with 13 bases in the middle. This CDR3 comprises 15 residues. Per the germline V gene, CDR1 is SEHNR and CDR2 is FQNEAQ (reference sequence). The CDR3 DNA reads TGTGCCAGCAGCTTGGCTCTCGGACAGCAAGAGACCCAGTACTTC. Amino acids: CASSLALGQQETQYF.

This clonotype has a handful of counts. This chain links TRBV6-4 with TRBJ2-6; unclear D gene. Germline V gives CDR1 MRHNA, CDR2 SNTAGT. V was shortened by 0 bases and J by 2 bases, with 8 bases between the two germline ends. This CDR3 has 16 residues. The CDR3 DNA follows: TGTGCCAGCAGTGACTCGAGTGGAACTGGGGCCAACGTCCTGACTTTC. This encodes CASSDSSGTGANVLTF.

The gene calls are TRBV24-1 and TRBJ1-2, with TRBD1 identical over 7 bases. CDR3 length: 15 residues. Germline V gene data show CDR1 as KGHDR and CDR2 as SFDVKD. The V and J ends lost 3 bases and 2 bases, in that order; junction bases with no gene match: 5. The CDR3 region has the DNA TGTGCCACCAGTGATACACGGACAGGAAACTATGGCTACACCTTC. It translates to CATSDTRTGNYGYTF.

The chain recombines TRBV7-9 with TRBJ2-5, with D possibly matching TRBD2 (5 bases). Germline V gene lookup returns CDR1 SEHNR and CDR2 FQNEAQ (reference sequence). The V gene lost 0 bases and the J gene lost 5 bases, with 10 bases spanning the gap. The CDR3 is 14 residues long. The CDR3 protein is CASSLARVGETQYF. CDR3 nucleotides: TGTGCCAGCAGCTTAGCGAGGGTAGGGGAGACCCAGTACTTC.

The chain couples TRBV6-2 or TRBV6-3 to TRBJ1-2, with D perhaps TRBD1 (5 bases). The germline V gene encodes CDR1 MNHEY and CDR2 SVGEGT. Trimming cost V 5 bases and J 7 bases, with 14 bases left between them. The CDR3 has 13 residues. The CDR3 loop reads CASSPRGRGGYTF. CDR3 nucleotides: TGTGCCAGCAGTCCCCGAGGGAGGGGTGGCTACACCTTC.

The chain recombines TRBV29-1 with TRBJ2-5; 9 bases agree with TRBD1. Losses at the gene ends were 4 bases for V and 5 bases for J; bases not matched to a gene: 8. The CDR3 loop spans 14 amino acids. Germline CDR1 SQVTM, CDR2 ANQGSEA. This chain's CDR3 is CSVAVGQGWETQYF. In DNA, the CDR3 is TGCAGCGTTGCAGTAGGACAGGGGTGGGAGACCCAGTACTTC.

The sample holds a few counts of this clonotype. V and J are TRBV6-2 or TRBV6-3 and TRBJ2-1, with TRBD1 matching 9 bases. CDR3 size: 15 residues. After removal of 7 bases from V and 6 bases from J, the junction contained 10 bases not matched to a gene. Germline V lookup: CDR1 MNHEY, CDR2 SVGEGT. The CDR3 spells CASIPRDRELNEQFF. The CDR3 region has the DNA TGTGCCAGCATCCCCAGGGACAGGGAGCTCAATGAGCAGTTCTTC.

This clonotype came up once. J is TRBJ1-6 and V is TRBV7-3, with D maybe TRBD1 (5 bases). Per germline, CDR1 SGHTA and CDR2 FQGTGA. The CDR3 spans 13 residues. The V and J ends lost 5 bases and 7 bases respectively, with 9 bases between them. The CDR3 sequence is CASSPGGNSPLHF. In nucleotides, the CDR3 is TGTGCCAGCAGCCCCGGGGGGAATTCACCCCTCCACTTT. Variable domain in full (rest from reference TRBV7-3 and TRBJ1-6): GAGVSQTPSNKVTEKGKYVELRCDPISGHTALYWYRQSLGQGPEFLIYFQGTGAADDSGLPNDRFFAVRPEGSVSTLKIQRTERGDSAVYLCASSPGGNSPLHFGNGTRLTVT.

V is TRBV12-3 or TRBV12-4 and J is TRBJ1-1, with no clear D. V dropped 1 base and J dropped 1 base, with 10 bases sitting between them. This CDR3 has 15 residues. CDR3 residues: CASSLEEGRNTEAFF. CDR3 DNA: TGTGCCAGCAGTTTAGAGGAGGGCCGGAACACTGAAGCTTTCTTT.

In its sample, this clonotype is large. J is TRBJ2-6 and V is TRBV11-1, with 7 nucleotides matching TRBD1. The CDR3 consists of 16 residues. Germline loops: CDR1 SGHAT, CDR2 FQDESV (reference sequence). Germline trimming cut 5 bases from V and 0 bases from J; bases unmatched to any gene: 4. The CDR3 here is CASSPTGNSGANVLTF. The CDR3 nucleotides are TGTGCCAGCAGCCCGACAGGGAACTCTGGGGCCAACGTCCTGACTTTC.

This clonotype is labeled medium-sized. This chain connects TRBV19 to TRBJ2-2, with TRBD1 as a possible D gene (6 bases). Germline CDR1 is LNHDA and CDR2 is SQIVND (reference sequence). CDR3 length equals 14 residues. Trimming pared 6 bases from V and 6 bases from J, leaving 14 bases between. The CDR3 loop is CASSQGQMAGELFF. The DNA for the CDR3 is TGTGCCAGTAGCCAGGGACAAATGGCCGGGGAGCTGTTTTTT.

The gene calls are TRBV19 and TRBJ1-1; no reliable D call. CDR3 length equals 11 residues. CDR1 and CDR2 (germline): LNHDA, SQIVND (reference sequence). V was cut by 4 bases and J by 8 bases, with 8 bases left in between. Here the CDR3 reads CASSTSIEAFF. Here the CDR3 DNA reads TGTGCCAGTAGTACCTCGATAGAAGCTTTCTTT.

This clonotype is termed medium-sized. The gene calls are TRBV6-1 and TRBJ2-2; 7 nucleotides align to TRBD1. The CDR3 loop spans 14 amino acids. With 2 bases clipped from V and 3 bases from J, the junction kept 0 bases outside the gene matches. Germline lookup yields CDR1 MNHNS and CDR2 SASEGT. As DNA, the CDR3 is TGTGCCAGCAGTGAACAGGGGGACACCGGGGAGCTGTTTTTT. Protein product: CASSEQGDTGELFF.

This clonotype occurred once. The chain employs TRBV6-5 and TRBJ1-1, with TRBD1 as a possible D gene (5 bases). Trimming stripped 5 bases from V and 0 bases from J, with 19 bases between. The CDR3 runs 17 residues. Germline CDR1 and CDR2: MNHEY and SVGAGI. The CDR3 DNA is TGTGCCAGCAGTATCTTGCGTGGGGCTCAAATGAACACTGAAGCTTTCTTT. Translating it yields CASSILRGAQMNTEAFF.

V usage is TRBV5-1 and J usage is TRBJ2-2, with TRBD2 identical over 7 bases. Germline V gene sequence: CDR1 SGHRS, CDR2 YFSETQ. With 0 bases clipped from V and 3 bases from J, the junction kept 2 bases outside the gene matches. This CDR3 has 15 amino acids. The CDR3, as DNA: TGCGCCAGCAGCTTGGTTCTAGCGGACACCGGGGAGCTGTTTTTT. Translating gives CASSLVLADTGELFF.

This clonotype was seen only a few times. The chain combines TRBV5-1 with TRBJ2-5, with D possibly called TRBD1 or TRBD2 (6 bases each). Between the trimmed V and J ends, which lost 0 bases and 3 bases, there was a span of 12 bases. CDR3 length equals 15 residues. CDR1 is SGHRS and CDR2 is YFSETQ in the germline V gene. The CDR3 here is CASSLVMGGEETQYF. CDR3 DNA: TGCGCCAGCAGCTTGGTTATGGGGGGCGAAGAGACCCAGTACTTC.

The V call is TRBV6-2 or TRBV6-3, the J call TRBJ2-5; 7 nucleotides line up with TRBD1. Trimming removed 0 bases from V and 2 bases from J; junction bases left unmatched: 3. The CDR3 is made up of 15 amino acids. Germline assignment: CDR1 MNHEY and CDR2 SVGEGT. The CDR3 sequence is CASSYSGQSQETQYF. In DNA form, the CDR3 reads TGTGCCAGCAGTTACTCGGGACAGTCACAAGAGACCCAGTACTTC.

A few counts support this clonotype. V is TRBV20-1 and J is TRBJ2-2; D might be TRBD1 (5 bases). The CDR3 consists of 14 residues. CDR1 is DFQATT and CDR2 is SNEGSKA in the germline V gene (reference sequence). Trimming left V 6 bases short and J 3 bases short, with 14 bases between. The CDR3 bases are TGCAGTGCCGCGGCCAGGGCGGACACCGGGGAGCTGTTTTTT. Its protein is CSAAARADTGELFF.

With regard to this clonotype: The junction departs from the called germline gene at one end, perhaps through a read error. This chain joins TRBV19 and TRBJ2-6, with 10 bases lining up with TRBD2. The CDR3 extends over 16 amino acids. CDR1 is LNHDA, CDR2 SQIVND, per germline (reference sequence). The CDR3 sequence: CASSAAGGPGANILTF. In nucleotides, the CDR3 is TGTGCCAGTAGTGCAGCGGGGGGGCCCGGGGCCAACATCCTGACTTTC.

The chain couples TRBV6-1 to TRBJ1-2; tentative D call: TRBD1 (5 bases). V was trimmed by 5 bases and J by 4 bases, leaving 14 bases between them. The V gene's germline CDR1 is MNHNS and CDR2 SASEGT. The CDR3 is 14 residues long. The CDR3 sequence: CASSYSGRGYGYTF. DNA for the CDR3: TGTGCCAGCAGTTACTCGGGACGGGGCTATGGCTACACCTTC.

In nucleotides, the CDR3 is TGCGCCAGCAGCTATGGGACAGCCACTGAAGCTTTCTTT. Encoded protein: CASSYGTATEAFF. The V gene is TRBV5-1, the J gene TRBJ1-1; 7 positions match TRBD1. V shed 3 bases and J 4 bases; nucleotides not matched to a gene: 3. In germline, CDR1 is SGHRS, CDR2 YFSETQ. The CDR3 contains 13 residues.

This clonotype came up a few times. The chain employs TRBV30 and TRBJ2-7; 8 positions agree with TRBD1. The length of the CDR3 is 15 residues. Germline CDR1 reads GTSNPN; CDR2 reads SVGIG (reference sequence). Losses at the gene ends were 0 bases for V and 2 bases for J; bases not matched to a gene: 6. The CDR3 loop reads CAWSVGTGIPYEQYF. CDR3 coding DNA: TGTGCCTGGAGTGTAGGGACAGGAATTCCCTACGAGCAGTACTTC.

This clonotype turned up a few times. The gene calls are TRBV5-4 and TRBJ2-4, with 9 bases lining up with TRBD2. Germline V lookup: CDR1 SGHNT, CDR2 YYREEE (reference sequence). After removal of 1 base from V and 3 bases from J, the junction contained 2 bases not matched to a gene. The CDR3 is 15 residues long. CDR3 sequence: CASSLQLAGKNIQYF. The CDR3 nucleotides are TGTGCCAGCAGCTTGCAACTAGCGGGCAAAAACATTCAGTACTTC. The full variable domain, in which reference TRBV5-4 and TRBJ2-4 provide the parts outside the CDR3, is ETGVTQSPTHLIKTRGQQVTLRCSSQSGHNTVSWYQQALGQGPQFIFQYYREEENGRGNFPPRFSGLQFPNYSSELNVNALELDDSALYLCASSLQLAGKNIQYFGAGTRLSVL.

The chain uses TRBV20-1 and TRBJ1-4, with D unresolved. Trimming took off 4 bases at V and 4 bases at J, with 13 bases between the two ends. The CDR3 consists of 14 residues. From germline, CDR1 is DFQATT and CDR2 SNEGSKA (reference sequence). In nucleotides, the CDR3 is TGCAGTGCTAATAACCGGGGTGATAATGAAAAACTGTTTTTT. Translated: CSANNRGDNEKLFF.